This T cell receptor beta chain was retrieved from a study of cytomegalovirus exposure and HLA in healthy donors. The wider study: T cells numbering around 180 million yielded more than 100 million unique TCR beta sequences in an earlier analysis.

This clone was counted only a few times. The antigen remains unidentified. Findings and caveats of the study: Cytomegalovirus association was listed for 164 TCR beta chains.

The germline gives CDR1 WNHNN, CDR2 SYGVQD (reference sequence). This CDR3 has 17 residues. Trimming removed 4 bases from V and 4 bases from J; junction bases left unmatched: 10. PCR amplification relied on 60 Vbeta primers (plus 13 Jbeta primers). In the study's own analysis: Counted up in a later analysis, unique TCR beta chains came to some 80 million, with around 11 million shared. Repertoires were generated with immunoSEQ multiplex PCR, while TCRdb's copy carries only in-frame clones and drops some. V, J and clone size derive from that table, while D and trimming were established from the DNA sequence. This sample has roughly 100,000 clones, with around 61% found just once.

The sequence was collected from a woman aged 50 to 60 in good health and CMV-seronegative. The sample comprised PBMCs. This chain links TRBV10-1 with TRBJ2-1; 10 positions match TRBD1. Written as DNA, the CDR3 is TGCGCCAGCAGTGTCACCGGGACAGGGGTTGGGTACAATGAGCAGTTCTTC. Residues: CASSVTGTGVGYNEQFF.